The sequence of this T cell receptor (beta chain) was determined in a study of persistence of HIV-infected CD4 T cells. An overlapping HIV-1 Gag peptide pool stimulated these cells at 1 ug/peptide/mL. CD40L/CD69 double-negative CD45RO-high memory CD4+ T cells were collected. The libraries were made with immunoSEQ version 4 in survey mode. The table came from immunoSEQ multiplex PCR; TCRdb's copy has only in-frame clones and leaves some out. The sample has 50,000 to 65,000 clones; over 60% are singletons. A note on this clone: The antigen is undetermined.

This TCR was sampled from an adult man with HIV who was CMV-seropositive. The sample in question was CD4+ T cells sorted from PBMCs after approximately 19-hour stimulation, obtained from a patient who received antiretroviral therapy.

CDR3 sequence reads: CASSFRGQGTGELFF. The CDR3 DNA is TGTGCCAGCAGTTTCAGGGGGCAGGGAACCGGGGAGCTGTTTTTT. The J gene is TRBJ2-2, the V gene TRBV6-2 or TRBV6-3; 8 nucleotides align to TRBD1. Trimming at V came to 4 bases and at J to 5 bases, leaving 6 bases not matched to a gene. Germline lookup yields CDR1 MNHEY and CDR2 SVGEGT. The CDR3 runs 15 residues.